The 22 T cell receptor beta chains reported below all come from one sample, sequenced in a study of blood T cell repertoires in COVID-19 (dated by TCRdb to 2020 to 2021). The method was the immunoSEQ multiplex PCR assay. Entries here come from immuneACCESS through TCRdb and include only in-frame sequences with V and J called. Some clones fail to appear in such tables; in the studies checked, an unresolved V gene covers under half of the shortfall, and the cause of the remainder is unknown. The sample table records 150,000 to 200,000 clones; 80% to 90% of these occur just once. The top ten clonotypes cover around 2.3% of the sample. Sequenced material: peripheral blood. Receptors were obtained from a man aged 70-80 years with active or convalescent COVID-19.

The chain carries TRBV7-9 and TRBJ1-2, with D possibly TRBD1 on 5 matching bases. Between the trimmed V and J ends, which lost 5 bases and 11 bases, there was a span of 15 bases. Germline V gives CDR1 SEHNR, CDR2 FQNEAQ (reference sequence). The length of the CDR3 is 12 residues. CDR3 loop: CASSPTLQGYTF. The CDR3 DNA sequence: TGTGCCAGCAGCCCAACCCTTCAGGGTTACACCTTC.

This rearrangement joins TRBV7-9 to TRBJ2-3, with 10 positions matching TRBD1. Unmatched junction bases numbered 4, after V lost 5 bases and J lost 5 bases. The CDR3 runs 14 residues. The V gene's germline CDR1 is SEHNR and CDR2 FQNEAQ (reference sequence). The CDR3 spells CASSPDRGRDTQYF. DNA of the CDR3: TGTGCCAGCAGCCCAGACAGGGGGCGAGATACGCAGTATTTT.

Written as DNA, the CDR3 is TGTGCCAGCAGTTATGGGCGGGACCCCACAGATACGCAGTATTTT. Amino acid sequence: CASSYGRDPTDTQYF. The rearrangement links TRBV6-2 or TRBV6-3 to TRBJ2-3; weak D call: TRBD2 (6 bases). V lost 3 bases, J lost 2 bases, and 12 bases lay in between. In germline, CDR1 is MNHEY, CDR2 SVGEGT. CDR3 length: 15 residues.

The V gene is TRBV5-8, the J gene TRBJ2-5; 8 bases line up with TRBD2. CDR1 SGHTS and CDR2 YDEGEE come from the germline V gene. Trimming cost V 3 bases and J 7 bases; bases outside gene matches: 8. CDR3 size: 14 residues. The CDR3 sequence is CASSSGTRRLTQYF. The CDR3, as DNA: TGTGCCAGCAGCTCGGGGACTAGGAGGTTGACCCAGTACTTC.

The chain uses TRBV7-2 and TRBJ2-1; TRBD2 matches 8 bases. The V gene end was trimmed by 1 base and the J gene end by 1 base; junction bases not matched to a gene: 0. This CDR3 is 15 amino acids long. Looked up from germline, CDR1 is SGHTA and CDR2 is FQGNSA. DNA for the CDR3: TGTGCCAGCAGCTTAGGCGGGGGGTCCTACAATGAGCAGTTCTTC. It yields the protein CASSLGGGSYNEQFF. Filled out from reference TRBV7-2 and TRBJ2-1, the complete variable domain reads GAGVSQSPSNKVTEKGKDVELRCDPISGHTALYWYRQSLGQGLEFLIYFQGNSAPDKSGLPSDRFSAERTGGSVSTLTIQRTQQEDSAVYLCASSLGGGSYNEQFFGPGTRLTVL.

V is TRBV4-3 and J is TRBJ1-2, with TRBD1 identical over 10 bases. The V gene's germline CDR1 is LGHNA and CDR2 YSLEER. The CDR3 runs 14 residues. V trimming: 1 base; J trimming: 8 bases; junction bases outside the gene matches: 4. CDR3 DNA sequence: TGCGCCAGCAGCCAAGGACAGGGGGCGGGAGGCTACACCTTC. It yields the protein CASSQGQGAGGYTF.

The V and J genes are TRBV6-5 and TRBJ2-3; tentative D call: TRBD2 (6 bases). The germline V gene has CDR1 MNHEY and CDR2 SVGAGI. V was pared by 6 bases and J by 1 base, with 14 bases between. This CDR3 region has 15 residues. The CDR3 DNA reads TGTGCCAGCAGGGCCCCGGGGGTCGGCACAGATACGCAGTATTTT. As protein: CASRAPGVGTDTQYF.

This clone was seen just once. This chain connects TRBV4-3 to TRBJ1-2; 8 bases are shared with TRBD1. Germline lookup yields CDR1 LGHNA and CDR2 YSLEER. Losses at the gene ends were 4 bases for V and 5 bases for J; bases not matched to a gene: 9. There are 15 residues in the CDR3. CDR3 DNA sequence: TGCGCCAGCAGCCGAGGAGGAACAGGGGGTTATGGCTACACCTTC. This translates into CASSRGGTGGYGYTF.

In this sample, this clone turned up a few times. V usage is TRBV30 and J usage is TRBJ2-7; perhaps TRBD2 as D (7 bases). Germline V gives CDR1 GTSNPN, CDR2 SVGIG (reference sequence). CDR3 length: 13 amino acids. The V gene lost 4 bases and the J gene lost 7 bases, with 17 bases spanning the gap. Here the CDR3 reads CAWTRSGGREQYF. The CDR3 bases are TGTGCCTGGACCCGCTCGGGGGGCCGAGAGCAGTACTTC.

The CDR3 spells CASSTGGGRTITYYGYTF. The CDR3 DNA follows: TGTGCCAGCAGCACTGGGGGCGGACGGACGATAACCTACTATGGCTACACCTTC. The chain links TRBV7-2 to TRBJ1-2; a possible D gene is TRBD1 (6 bases). Trimming pared 5 bases from V and 3 bases from J, leaving 25 bases between. This CDR3 region has 18 residues. The germline CDR1 and CDR2 sequences are SGHTA and FQGNSA.

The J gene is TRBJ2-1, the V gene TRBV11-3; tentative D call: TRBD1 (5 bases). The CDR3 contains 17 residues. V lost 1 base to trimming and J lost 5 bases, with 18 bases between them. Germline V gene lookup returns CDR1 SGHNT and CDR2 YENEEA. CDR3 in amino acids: CASSLGGLGPGHNEQFF. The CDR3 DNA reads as TGTGCCAGCAGCTTAGGGGGCCTGGGGCCCGGTCACAATGAGCAGTTCTTC.

The CDR3 bases are TGTGCCAGCAGTTTTACTTCGGGGAGGGAGGTGACTAATGAAAAACTGTTTTTT. Encoded protein: CASSFTSGREVTNEKLFF. This chain connects TRBV28 to TRBJ1-4; no definite D call. Trimming left V 3 bases short and J 2 bases short, with 19 bases between. The germline CDR1 and CDR2 sequences are MDHEN and SYDVKM. CDR3 length: 18 residues.

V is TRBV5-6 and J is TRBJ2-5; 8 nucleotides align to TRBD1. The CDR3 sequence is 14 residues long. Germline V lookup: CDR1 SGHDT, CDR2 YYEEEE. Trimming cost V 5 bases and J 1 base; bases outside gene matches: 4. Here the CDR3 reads CASRQDRAQETQYF. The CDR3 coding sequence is TGTGCCAGCAGGCAGGACAGGGCCCAAGAGACCCAGTACTTC.

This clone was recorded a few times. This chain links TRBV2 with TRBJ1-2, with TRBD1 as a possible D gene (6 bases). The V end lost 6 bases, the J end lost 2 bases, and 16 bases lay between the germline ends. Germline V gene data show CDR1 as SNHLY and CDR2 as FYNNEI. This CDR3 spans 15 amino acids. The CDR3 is CASRGNREKNYGYTF. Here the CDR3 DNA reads TGTGCCAGCAGAGGAAACAGGGAAAAAAACTATGGCTACACCTTC.

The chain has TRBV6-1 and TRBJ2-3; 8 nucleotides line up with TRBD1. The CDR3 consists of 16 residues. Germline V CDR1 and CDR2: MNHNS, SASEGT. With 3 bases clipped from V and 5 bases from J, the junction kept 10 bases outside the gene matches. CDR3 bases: TGTGCCAGCAGTGATTTCCGGGGGACAGGAAGAGATACGCAGTATTTT. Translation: CASSDFRGTGRDTQYF.

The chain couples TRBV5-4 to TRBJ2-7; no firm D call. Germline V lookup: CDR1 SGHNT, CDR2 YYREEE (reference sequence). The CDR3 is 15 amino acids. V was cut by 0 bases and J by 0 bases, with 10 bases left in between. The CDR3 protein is CASSLGSRSSYEQYF. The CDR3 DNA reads TGTGCCAGCAGCTTGGGTTCCCGCAGCTCCTACGAGCAGTACTTC.

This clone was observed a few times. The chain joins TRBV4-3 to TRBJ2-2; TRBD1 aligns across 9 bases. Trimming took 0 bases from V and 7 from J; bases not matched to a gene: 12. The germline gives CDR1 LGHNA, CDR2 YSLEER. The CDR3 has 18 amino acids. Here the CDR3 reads CASSQDYLRTGVSGELFF. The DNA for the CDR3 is TGCGCCAGCAGCCAAGATTATTTGCGGACAGGGGTCAGCGGGGAGCTGTTTTTT.

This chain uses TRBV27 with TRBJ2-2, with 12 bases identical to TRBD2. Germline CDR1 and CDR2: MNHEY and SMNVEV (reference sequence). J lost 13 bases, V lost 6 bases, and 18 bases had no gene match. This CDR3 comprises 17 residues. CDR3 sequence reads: CASSDLSSGRAALGLFF. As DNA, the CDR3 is TGTGCCAGCAGCGACCTCTCTAGCGGGAGGGCCGCCCTGGGGCTGTTTTTT.

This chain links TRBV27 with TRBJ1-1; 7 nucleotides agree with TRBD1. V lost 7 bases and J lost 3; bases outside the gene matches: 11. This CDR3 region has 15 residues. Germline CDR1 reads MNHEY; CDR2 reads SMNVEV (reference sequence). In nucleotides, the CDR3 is TGTGCCAGCATATCAATTAACAGGGGATACACTGAAGCTTTCTTT. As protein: CASISINRGYTEAFF.

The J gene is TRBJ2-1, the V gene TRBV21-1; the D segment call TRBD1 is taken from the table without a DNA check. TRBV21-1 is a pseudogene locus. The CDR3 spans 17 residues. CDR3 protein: CASSKEVRTGVYNEQFF. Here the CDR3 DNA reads TGTGCCAGCAGCAAAGAGGTGAGGACAGGGGTTTACAATGAGCAGTTCTTC.

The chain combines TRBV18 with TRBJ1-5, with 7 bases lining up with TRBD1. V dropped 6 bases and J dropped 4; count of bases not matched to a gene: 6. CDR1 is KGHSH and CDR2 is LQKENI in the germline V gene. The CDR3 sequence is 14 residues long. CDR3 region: CASSSDRNNQPQHF. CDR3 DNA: TGTGCCAGCTCGTCGGACAGGAATAATCAGCCCCAGCATTTT. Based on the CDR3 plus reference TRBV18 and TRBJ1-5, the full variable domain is NAGVMQNPRHLVRRRGQEARLRCSPMKGHSHVYWYRQLPEEGLKFMVYLQKENIIDESGMPKERFSAEFPKEGPSILRIQQVVRGDSAAYFCASSSDRNNQPQHFGDGTRLSIL.

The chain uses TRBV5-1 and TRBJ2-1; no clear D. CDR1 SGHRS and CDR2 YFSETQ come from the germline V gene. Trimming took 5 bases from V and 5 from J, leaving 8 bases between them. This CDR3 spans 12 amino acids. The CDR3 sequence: CASRLEHNEQFF. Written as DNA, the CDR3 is TGCGCCAGCAGGTTAGAACACAATGAGCAGTTCTTC.